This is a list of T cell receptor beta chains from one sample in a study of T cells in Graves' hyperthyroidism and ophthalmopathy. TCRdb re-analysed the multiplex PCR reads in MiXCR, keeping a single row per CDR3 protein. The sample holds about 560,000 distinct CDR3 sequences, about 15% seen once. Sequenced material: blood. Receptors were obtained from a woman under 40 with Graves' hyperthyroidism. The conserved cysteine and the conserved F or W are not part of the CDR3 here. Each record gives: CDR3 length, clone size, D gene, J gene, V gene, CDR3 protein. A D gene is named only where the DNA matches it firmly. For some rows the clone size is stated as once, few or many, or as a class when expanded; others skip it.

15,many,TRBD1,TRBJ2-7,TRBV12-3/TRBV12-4,ASSFERGGTGTYEQY
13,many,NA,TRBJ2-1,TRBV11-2,ASSLMDYSYNEQF
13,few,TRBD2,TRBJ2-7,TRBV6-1,ASSYIAGGTYEQY
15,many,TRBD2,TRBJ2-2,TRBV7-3,ASSLMGLAGQSGELF
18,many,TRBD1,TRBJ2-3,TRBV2,ASNSLYRKNGGQGADTQY
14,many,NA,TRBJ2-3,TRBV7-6,ASSKGSVRVADTQY
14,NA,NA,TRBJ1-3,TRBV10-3,AISAARDRSGNTIY
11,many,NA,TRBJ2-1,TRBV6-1,ASSEATLDEQF
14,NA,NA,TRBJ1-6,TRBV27,ASRWGRSSYNSPLH
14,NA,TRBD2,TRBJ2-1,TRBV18,ASSPSFAGGDNEQF
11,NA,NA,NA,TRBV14,ASSQVLHYEQF
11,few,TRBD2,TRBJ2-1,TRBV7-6,ASSPLFGGEQL
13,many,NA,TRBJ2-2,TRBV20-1,SASKAGPNTGELF
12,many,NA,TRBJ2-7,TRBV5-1,ASSLFRDSYEQY
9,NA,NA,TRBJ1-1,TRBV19,ASTNRGEAF
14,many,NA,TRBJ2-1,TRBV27,ASSTSSRRVNNEQF
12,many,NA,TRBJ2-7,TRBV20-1,RVTRGAGEYEQY
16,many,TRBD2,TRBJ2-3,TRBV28,ASSSGTSGRVRTDTQY
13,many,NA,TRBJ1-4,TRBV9,ASSVGTGIGEKLF
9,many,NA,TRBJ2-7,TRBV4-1,ASSQGWEQY
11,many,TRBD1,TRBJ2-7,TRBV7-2,ASRRTGSYEQY
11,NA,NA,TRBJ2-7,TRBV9,ASSVDKTREQY
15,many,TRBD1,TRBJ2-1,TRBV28,ASSPLDRGLVYNEQF
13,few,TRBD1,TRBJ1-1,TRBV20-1,SARDADRVHTEAF
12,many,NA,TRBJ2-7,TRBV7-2,ASSSWTEYYEQY
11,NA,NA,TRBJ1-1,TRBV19,ASSISGATEAF
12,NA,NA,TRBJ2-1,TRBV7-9,ASSPLVMVNEQF
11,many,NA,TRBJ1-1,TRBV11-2,ASSLYGFAEAF
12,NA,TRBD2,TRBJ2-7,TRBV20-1,SARPSGYSYEQY
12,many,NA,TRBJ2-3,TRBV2,ASSGWRDLDTQY
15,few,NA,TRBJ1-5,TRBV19,ASRAPVGERSNQPQH
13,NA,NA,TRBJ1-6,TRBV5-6,ASSLGGSYNSPLH
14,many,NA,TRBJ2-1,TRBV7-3,ASSLYLASGYNEQF
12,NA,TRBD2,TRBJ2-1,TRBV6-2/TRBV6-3,ASSSGLATGEQF
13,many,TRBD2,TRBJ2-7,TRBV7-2,ASSFKGLAGYEQY
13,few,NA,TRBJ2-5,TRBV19,ASSPLNRGQETQY
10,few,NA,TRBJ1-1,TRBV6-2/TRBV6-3,ASSYSTGKAF
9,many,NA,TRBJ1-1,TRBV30,AWGQGAEAF
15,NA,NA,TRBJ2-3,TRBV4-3,ASSQDPAGAATDTQY
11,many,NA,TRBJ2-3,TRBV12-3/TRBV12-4,ASSLTQGGTQY
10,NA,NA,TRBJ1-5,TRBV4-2,ASSQEDQPQH
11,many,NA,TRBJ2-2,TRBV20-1,SAATANTGELF
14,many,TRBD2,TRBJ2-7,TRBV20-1,SARDFLAGTAGGQY
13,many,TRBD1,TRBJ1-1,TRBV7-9,ASSLLTGGNTEAF
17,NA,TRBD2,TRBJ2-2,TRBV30,AWSVRRGLAGGDTGELF
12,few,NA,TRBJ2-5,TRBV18,ASSPTGAQETQY
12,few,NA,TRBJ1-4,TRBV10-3,AISERQENEKLF
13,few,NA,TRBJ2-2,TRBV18,ASYPGPANTGELF
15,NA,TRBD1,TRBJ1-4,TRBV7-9,ASSLGQGARTNEKLF
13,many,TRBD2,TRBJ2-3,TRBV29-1,STSKAGGRENTQY
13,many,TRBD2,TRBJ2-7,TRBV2,ASRYGTSGSYEQY
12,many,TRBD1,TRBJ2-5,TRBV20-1,SAVTGEGQETQY
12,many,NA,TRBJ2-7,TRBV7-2,ASSLGMDSYEQY
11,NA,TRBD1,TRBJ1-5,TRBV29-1,SVAQGAGQPQH
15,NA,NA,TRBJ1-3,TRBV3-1,ASSQETGSVSGNTIY
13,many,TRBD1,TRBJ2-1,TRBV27,ASSSRQGPYNEQF
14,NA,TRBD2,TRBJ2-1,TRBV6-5,ASSYLAGEVYNEQF